Below are 10 T cell receptor beta chains sequenced from a single sample in a study of graft-versus-host responses after intestinal transplantation. Once graft tissue had been processed, intraepithelial and lamina propria lymphocytes were released. Clones were sequenced by immunoSEQ multiplex PCR, and TCRdb holds only the in-frame ones, with some missing. The data contain 6,000 to 8,000 clones, roughly four fifths of them singletons. The sequences come from ileum tissue, collected approximately 310 days after intestinal transplant. These receptors came from a human patient who received an intestinal transplant, so some T cells may come from the graft donor.

This rearrangement joins TRBV10-2 to TRBJ2-7; 14 bases map to TRBD2. Germline CDR1 reads WSHSY; CDR2 reads SAAADI. This CDR3 is built from 13 residues. Unmatched junction bases numbered 1, after V lost 8 bases and J lost 4 bases. The CDR3 DNA is TGCGCCAGCGGGACTAGCGGGGGATACGAGCAGTACTTC. Residues: CASGTSGGYEQYF.

J is TRBJ2-4 and V is TRBV4-1; D may match TRBD1 or TRBD2 (6 bases each). V lost 2 bases and J lost 4, with 9 bases in between. The CDR3 runs 14 residues. Per the germline V gene, CDR1 is MGHRA and CDR2 is YSYEKL. The CDR3 region is CASSQIGGKNIQYF. The DNA for the CDR3 is TGCGCCAGCAGCCAAATAGGGGGGAAAAACATTCAGTACTTC.

The chain has TRBV25-1 and TRBJ1-5; D is unresolved. V lost 1 base, J lost 6 bases, and 10 bases lay in between. The CDR3 spans 14 residues. Per the germline V gene, CDR1 is MGHDK and CDR2 is SYGVNS. The CDR3 DNA sequence: TGTGCCAGCAGTGAATTTGGATCTACTCAGCCCCAGCATTTT. It is translated as CASSEFGSTQPQHF.

The CDR3 DNA reads as TGCGCCAGCAGCCAAGATCGAGTGCTAGCGGGGGGGGCAGTGGGCACAGATACGCAGTATTTT. This translates into CASSQDRVLAGGAVGTDTQYF. The chain employs TRBV4-3 and TRBJ2-3; 12 positions agree with TRBD2. The CDR3 has 21 residues. The V gene end was trimmed by 0 bases and the J gene end by 1 base; junction bases not matched to a gene: 14. Germline V gene sequence: CDR1 LGHNA, CDR2 YSLEER.

This clone turned up a few times. The V call is TRBV2, the J call TRBJ1-1, with D perhaps TRBD1 (5 bases). CDR1 is SNHLY, CDR2 FYNNEI, per germline. The CDR3 runs 13 residues. Trimming took 3 bases from V and 0 from J, leaving 5 bases between them. This chain's CDR3 is CASSDRVNTEAFF. CDR3 nucleotide sequence: TGTGCCAGCAGTGACAGGGTGAACACTGAAGCTTTCTTT.

This chain links TRBV5-1 with TRBJ2-7; 9 bases line up with TRBD1. J lost 3 bases, V lost 4 bases, and 8 bases had no gene match. The CDR3 has 15 residues. Looked up from germline, CDR1 is SGHRS and CDR2 is YFSETQ. DNA of the CDR3: TGCGCCAGCAGCGTTTCGGGACAGGGTATCTACGAGCAGTACTTC. As protein: CASSVSGQGIYEQYF.

The rearrangement joins TRBV7-9 to TRBJ2-7; a possible D gene is TRBD2 (5 bases). Germline CDR1 reads SEHNR; CDR2 reads FQNEAQ (reference sequence). The CDR3 is 13 amino acids. Trimming shortened V by 3 bases and J by 1 base, and 7 bases separated the two germline ends. The CDR3 DNA sequence: TGTGCCAGCAGCTTTCCGGGATCCTACGAGCAGTACTTC. Protein: CASSFPGSYEQYF.

The chain combines TRBV6-5 with TRBJ2-7; either TRBD1 or TRBD2 may supply D (5 bases each). V shed 0 bases and J shed 2 bases, with 11 bases lying between them. Germline CDR1 MNHEY, CDR2 SVGAGI. The CDR3 is 15 residues long. The CDR3 DNA follows: TGTGCCAGCAGTTACTCTGCAGAGGGGACCTACGAGCAGTACTTC. Amino acid sequence: CASSYSAEGTYEQYF.

The gene calls are TRBV20-1 and TRBJ2-7; D not certain. Per germline, CDR1 DFQATT and CDR2 SNEGSKA (reference sequence). The CDR3 is 9 amino acids. V lost 7 bases and J lost 4, with 5 bases in between. CDR3 sequence reads: CSDLYEQYF. The DNA of the CDR3 is TGCAGTGACCTATACGAGCAGTACTTC.

V and J are TRBV6-1 and TRBJ2-5; 12 bases agree with TRBD2. With 7 bases clipped from V and 5 bases from J, the junction kept 8 bases outside the gene matches. The CDR3 has 15 amino acids. The V gene's germline CDR1 is MNHNS and CDR2 SASEGT. CDR3: CASKWASGREETQYF. CDR3 bases: TGTGCCAGCAAATGGGCTAGCGGGAGGGAGGAGACCCAGTACTTC.